The 28 T cell receptor beta chains listed next were all sequenced from one sample in a study of metastatic and nonmetastatic thyroid tumors. MiXCR reprocessed the PCR reads for TCRdb. The sample shows just over 7,500 clones, approximately 30% of them seen only once. Among the patients, none had received any treatment before thyroid surgery. Sequencing input: adjacent normal tissue. The origin of the receptors is a female donor with papillary thyroid cancer or a benign thyroid nodule (not recorded which). Some clones in this sample may be carry-over from other donors' samples.

Sample share makes this clone large. The CDR3 nucleotides are TGTGCCAGCAGTGAAAATTACAGGGGGTCTGGGGAGCAGTACTTC. It encodes CASSENYRGSGEQYF. V usage is TRBV2 and J usage is TRBJ2-7, with 8 bases lining up with TRBD1. This CDR3 contains 15 residues. Germline assignment: CDR1 SNHLY and CDR2 FYNNEI. The J segment lost 7 bases and the V segment lost 2 bases, leaving 10 bases of the junction unmatched.

This clone occurred many times. This CDR3 is also generated by other DNA sequences in the sample. V is TRBV11-1 and J is TRBJ1-3; 9 nucleotides match TRBD1. This CDR3 is 17 amino acids long. Germline V gene sequence: CDR1 SGHAT, CDR2 FQDESV (reference sequence). V was clipped by 6 bases and J by 0 bases; unmatched bases: 9. CDR3 protein: CASRPGTGGISGNTIYF. The CDR3 coding sequence is TGTGCCAGCAGACCTGGTACAGGGGGCATCTCTGGAAACACCATATATTTT.

This clone showed up just a few times. The chain combines TRBV28 with TRBJ1-2; 7 bases match TRBD1. J gave up 4 bases and V 5 bases, and 10 bases lay outside the gene matches. CDR3 length equals 15 residues. Germline values: CDR1 MDHEN, CDR2 SYDVKM. As DNA, the CDR3 is TGTGCCAGCAGTGGCCCGGGACAGAGCCTCTATGGCTACACCTTC. It specifies CASSGPGQSLYGYTF.

This clone was recorded at least ten times. The chain employs TRBV11-2 and TRBJ1-2, with TRBD1 as a possible D gene (5 bases). V shed 5 bases and J shed 3 bases, with 10 bases lying between them. Germline V gene lookup returns CDR1 SGHAT and CDR2 FQNNGV. This CDR3 spans 13 amino acids. The CDR3 region is CASSRRGDYGYTF. The DNA of the CDR3 is TGTGCCAGCAGCCGAAGAGGGGACTATGGCTACACCTTC.

Only a few counts were recorded for this clone. This rearrangement joins TRBV28 to TRBJ2-1; 7 bases are a match to TRBD1. There are 13 residues in the CDR3. V lost 4 bases to trimming and J lost 9 bases; unmatched junction nucleotides: 6. In germline, CDR1 is MDHEN, CDR2 SYDVKM. The CDR3 loop is CASSSRQGTEQFF. DNA of the CDR3: TGTGCCAGCAGTTCGAGACAGGGCACTGAGCAGTTCTTC.

This clone is medium-sized. The gene calls are TRBV7-6 and TRBJ2-7, with D perhaps TRBD1 (6 bases). Trimming left V 3 bases short and J 3 bases short, with 15 bases between. The V gene's germline CDR1 is SGHVS and CDR2 FNYEAQ. This CDR3 region has 15 residues. CDR3 protein: CASSFRTGSGYEQYF. The CDR3 bases are TGTGCCAGCAGCTTCCGAACAGGGAGTGGCTACGAGCAGTACTTC.

By frequency in the sample, this clone is large. This CDR3 reads CASSDKSEQYV. In nucleotides, the CDR3 is TGTGCCAGCAGTGATAAATCCGAGCAGTACGTC. The chain has TRBV6-1 and TRBJ2-7; no reliable D call. The V gene's germline CDR1 is MNHNS and CDR2 SASEGT. Trimming left V 3 bases short and J 6 bases short, with 6 bases between. The length of the CDR3 is 11 residues.

By proportion, this clone is medium-sized. In DNA form, the CDR3 reads TGTGCCAGCAAATTCGACAGTGTCGAAGCCCATGAGCAGTTCTTC. Residues: CASKFDSVEAHEQFF. V is TRBV27 and J is TRBJ2-1, with D possibly matching TRBD1 (5 bases). V lost 7 bases and J 8 bases, leaving 21 bases between the germline ends. This CDR3 is built from 15 residues. Germline V CDR1 and CDR2: MNHEY, SMNVEV (reference sequence).

This clone was detected ten times or more. As DNA, the CDR3 is TGCGCCAGCAGCCAACCCCAAAGGGACCGAGTTCCTAACTATGGCTACACCTTC. As protein: CASSQPQRDRVPNYGYTF. This sequence joins TRBV4-1 and TRBJ1-2, with D possibly being TRBD1 (5 bases). The CDR3 sequence is 18 residues long. CDR1 is MGHRA, CDR2 YSYEKL, per germline. V was pared by 2 bases and J by 0 bases, with 19 bases between.

Of note for this clone: Since a much larger clone is just one base distant, this may be a read error. The V gene is TRBV9, the J gene TRBJ2-1; TRBD2 is a possible D gene (5 bases). Germline CDR1 and CDR2: SGDLS and YYNGEE. The CDR3 totals 16 residues. The germline V and J ends were trimmed by 3 bases and 5 bases, with 18 bases remaining between them. CDR3 DNA: TGTGCCAGCAGCGCCCGGAACAACCAGAGGGACAATGAGCAGTTCTTC. Translating gives CASSARNNQRDNEQFF.

This clone rates as medium-sized. This sample also contains other DNA sequences that code for the same CDR3. V gene TRBV6-1 combines with J gene TRBJ1-2; D not resolved. V lost 7 bases to trimming and J lost 0 bases, with 15 bases between them. CDR1 and CDR2 from the germline V gene are MNHNS and SASEGT. The CDR3 extends over 15 amino acids. The CDR3 region has the DNA TGTGCCAGCACAACTCACAGCCTAGCTAACTATGGCTACACCTTC. Protein: CASTTHSLANYGYTF.

This clone is medium-sized. The genes are TRBV28 and TRBJ2-1; D possibly uses TRBD1 or TRBD2 (5 bases each). Germline V CDR1 and CDR2: MDHEN, SYDVKM. V gave up 2 bases and J gave up 2 bases, with 16 bases separating them. The CDR3 sequence is 17 residues long. The CDR3 region has the DNA TGTGCCAGCAGTTTAGGTGGCTCGGGACGAGCCTACAATGAGCAGTTCTTC. Translated: CASSLGGSGRAYNEQFF.

This clone was observed at least ten times. This sample includes further DNA sequences coding for the same CDR3. The rearrangement uses TRBV11-2 and TRBJ2-7, with 8 bases identical to TRBD1. Trimming at V came to 7 bases and at J to 4 bases, leaving 12 bases not matched to a gene. Germline CDR1 reads SGHAT; CDR2 reads FQNNGV. This CDR3 region has 15 residues. CDR3 sequence: CASKPGGAAPYEQYF. The CDR3 bases are TGTGCCAGCAAACCAGGGGGCGCCGCCCCATACGAGCAGTACTTC.

The chain has TRBV18 and TRBJ2-5; D might be TRBD2 (5 bases). The V end was cut by 0 bases, the J end by 2 bases, with 10 bases between. The CDR3 runs to 15 residues. Germline V gene sequence: CDR1 KGHSH, CDR2 LQKENI. The CDR3 DNA is TGTGCCAGCTCACCACCAGGGAGCGGTCAAGAGACCCAGTACTTC. It translates to CASSPPGSGQETQYF.

This chain joins TRBV6-1 and TRBJ2-1, with D possibly TRBD2 on 5 matching bases. With 5 bases removed from V and 6 bases from J, the gap between germline ends came to 14 bases. Germline assignment: CDR1 MNHNS and CDR2 SASEGT. The CDR3 length is 14 residues. Here the CDR3 DNA reads TGTGCCAGCAGTTCCGGGATCCACGGCAATGAGCAGTTCTTC. Encoded protein: CASSSGIHGNEQFF.

In the case of this clone: No conserved phenylalanine or tryptophan is present at the end of the CDR3, so a read error is the likely explanation. This chain uses TRBV6-5 with TRBJ2-5; D possibly corresponds to TRBD2 (5 bases). The CDR3 contains 14 residues. The germline gives CDR1 MNHEY, CDR2 SVGAGI. V gave up 4 bases and J gave up 8 bases, with 17 bases separating them. CDR3 region: CASSFGMDPHTQYY. The DNA of the CDR3 is TGTGCCAGCAGTTTCGGGATGGACCCACACACCCAGTACTAC.

The sample holds a few counts of this clone. The chain couples TRBV30 to TRBJ2-3; 7 positions agree with TRBD2. Germline trimming cut 0 bases from V and 9 bases from J; bases unmatched to any gene: 6. The CDR3 is 13 residues long. The V gene's germline CDR1 is GTSNPN and CDR2 SVGIG (reference sequence). Written as DNA, the CDR3 is TGTGCCTGGAGTGTTGGGGCGGGAGACACGCAGTATTTT. Translating it yields CAWSVGAGDTQYF.

The CDR3 region is CASILGARVSYEQYF. Written as DNA, the CDR3 is TGTGCCAGCATACTGGGGGCTCGGGTTTCCTACGAGCAGTACTTC. This chain joins TRBV27 and TRBJ2-7, with a tentative D call TRBD1 (6 bases). The V end was cut by 7 bases, the J end by 1 base, with 17 bases between. The CDR3 is 15 residues long. CDR1 is MNHEY, CDR2 SMNVEV, per germline (reference sequence).

This sequence joins TRBV12-3 or TRBV12-4 and TRBJ2-7; a weak D match, TRBD2 (6 bases). Trimming pared 3 bases from V and 5 bases from J, leaving 11 bases between. The CDR3 spans 13 residues. The CDR3 DNA reads TGTGCCAGCAGTTTCAGGCGGGGAGACGAGCAGTACTTC. It codes for CASSFRRGDEQYF.

This clone was detected many times. The chain uses TRBV7-8 and TRBJ2-2; a possible D gene is TRBD1 (6 bases). V lost 5 bases, J lost 1 base, and 17 bases lay in between. The length of the CDR3 is 17 residues. Germline lookup yields CDR1 SGHVS and CDR2 FQNEAQ. The chain's CDR3 is CASSRKGDNMNTGELFF. The CDR3 DNA sequence: TGTGCCAGCAGCCGTAAGGGGGACAACATGAACACCGGGGAGCTGTTTTTT.

The chain uses TRBV6-4 and TRBJ2-3, with 11 bases fitting TRBD2. The CDR3 totals 15 residues. Germline CDR1 reads MRHNA; CDR2 reads SNTAGT. V dropped 6 bases and J dropped 1; count of bases not matched to a gene: 3. CDR3: CASRPSGGRTDTQYF. In nucleotides, the CDR3 is TGTGCCAGCAGACCTAGCGGGGGGCGCACAGATACGCAGTATTTT.

This chain joins TRBV12-5 and TRBJ2-1, with 11 bases that match TRBD2. CDR3 length: 18 amino acids. Germline assignment: CDR1 LGHNT and CDR2 FRNRAP. J gave up 1 base and V 7 bases, and 12 bases lay outside the gene matches. CDR3 sequence (DNA): TGTGCTAGTGCCCCTTGTAGCGGGAGGGCCGTTTCCTACAATGAGCAGTTCTTC. Protein: CASAPCSGRAVSYNEQFF.

Turning to this clone: This may be a read error, as it is one base from a much larger clone. The rearrangement uses TRBV18 and TRBJ2-1; D gene ambiguous. This CDR3 comprises 12 residues. V dropped 3 bases and J dropped 4 bases, with 4 bases sitting between them. Per the germline V gene, CDR1 is KGHSH and CDR2 is LQKENI. DNA of the CDR3: TGTGCCAGCTCACCCCAGTACAATGAGCAGTTCTTC. Translation gives CASSPQYNEQFF.

This clone came up many times. The chain joins TRBV7-4 to TRBJ1-5, with 7 bases lining up with TRBD1. The germline V gene encodes CDR1 SGHVT and CDR2 SQSDAQ. With V trimmed by 1 base and J by 9 bases, 9 bases remained unmatched. The CDR3 runs 15 residues. This CDR3 is CASSLEQGISLPQHF. DNA of the CDR3: TGTGCCAGCAGCTTAGAACAGGGGATTAGTCTGCCCCAGCATTTT.

This clone appeared many times. The rearrangement uses TRBV12-3 or TRBV12-4 and TRBJ2-1; D perhaps matches TRBD2 (7 bases). The V and J ends lost 3 bases and 8 bases respectively, with 17 bases between them. The CDR3 runs 15 residues. CDR3 DNA sequence: TGTGCCAGCAGTTTGGGGGGGGGCGCAGACGATGAGCAGTTCTTC. It is translated as CASSLGGGADDEQFF.

This clone was detected a few times. The chain is built from TRBV19 and TRBJ1-2; D gene uncertain. CDR1 is LNHDA and CDR2 is SQIVND in the germline V gene (reference sequence). Trimming cost V 1 base and J 5 bases, with 14 bases left between them. The CDR3 is 15 residues long. The CDR3 sequence: CASSIADRIIYGYTF. CDR3 coding DNA: TGTGCCAGTAGTATAGCTGACCGAATTATATATGGCTACACCTTC.

This clone was counted a few times. The rearrangement links TRBV7-3 to TRBJ2-1, with 9 bases lining up with TRBD2. The CDR3 spans 15 residues. Looked up from germline, CDR1 is SGHTA and CDR2 is FQGTGA. V was clipped by 2 bases and J by 2 bases; unmatched bases: 1. The CDR3 is CASSLAGGTYNEQFF. CDR3 in DNA: TGTGCCAGCAGCTTAGCGGGAGGGACCTACAATGAGCAGTTCTTC.

This clone was seen once. In this CDR3 the conserved last residue, phenylalanine or tryptophan, is missing, so a read error is likely. This chain uses TRBV27 with TRBJ2-2; no firm D call. Between the trimmed V and J ends, which lost 7 bases and 5 bases, there was a span of 17 bases. The CDR3 covers 15 residues. In germline, CDR1 is MNHEY, CDR2 SMNVEV (reference sequence). The CDR3: CASNLGSLWTGELFC. DNA for the CDR3: TGTGCCAGCAATTTGGGCAGCTTATGGACCGGGGAGCTGTTTTGT.